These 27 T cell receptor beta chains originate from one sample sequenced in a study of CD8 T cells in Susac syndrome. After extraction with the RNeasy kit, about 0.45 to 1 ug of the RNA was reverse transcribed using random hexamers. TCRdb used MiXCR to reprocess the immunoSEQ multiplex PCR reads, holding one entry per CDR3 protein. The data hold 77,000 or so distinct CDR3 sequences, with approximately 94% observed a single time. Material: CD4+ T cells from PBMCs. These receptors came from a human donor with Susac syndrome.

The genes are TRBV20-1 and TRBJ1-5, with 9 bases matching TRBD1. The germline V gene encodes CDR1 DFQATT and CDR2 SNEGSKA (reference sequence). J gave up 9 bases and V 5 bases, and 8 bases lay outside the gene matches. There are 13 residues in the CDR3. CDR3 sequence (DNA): TGCAGTGCTTTGACAGGGGGGGACCGGCCCCAGCATTTT. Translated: CSALTGGDRPQHF.

CDR3 DNA: TGTGCCAGCAGTAGTAGCGGGGTCAGCGACGAGCAGTACTTC. Amino acids: CASSSSGVSDEQYF. This chain links TRBV12-3 or TRBV12-4 with TRBJ2-7; 8 nucleotides agree with TRBD2. J gave up 5 bases and V 5 bases, and 8 bases lay outside the gene matches. The CDR3 is made up of 14 amino acids.

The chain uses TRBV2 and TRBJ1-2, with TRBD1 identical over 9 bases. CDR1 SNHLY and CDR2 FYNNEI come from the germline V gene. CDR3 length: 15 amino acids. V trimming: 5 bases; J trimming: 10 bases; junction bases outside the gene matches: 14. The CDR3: CASSTETGGGDPYTF. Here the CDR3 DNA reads TGTGCCAGCAGTACGGAGACAGGGGGTGGTGACCCCTACACCTTC.

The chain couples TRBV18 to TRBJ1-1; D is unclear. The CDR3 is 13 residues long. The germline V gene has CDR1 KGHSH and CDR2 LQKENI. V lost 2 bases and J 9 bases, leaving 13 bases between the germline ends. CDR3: CASSPTASVQAFF. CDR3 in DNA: TGTGCCAGCTCACCAACGGCGTCCGTACAAGCTTTCTTT. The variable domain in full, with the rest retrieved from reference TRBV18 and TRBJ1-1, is NAGVMQNPRHLVRRRGQEARLRCSPMKGHSHVYWYRQLPEEGLKFMVYLQKENIIDESGMPKERFSAEFPKEGPSILRIQQVVRGDSAAYFCASSPTASVQAFFGQGTRLTVV.

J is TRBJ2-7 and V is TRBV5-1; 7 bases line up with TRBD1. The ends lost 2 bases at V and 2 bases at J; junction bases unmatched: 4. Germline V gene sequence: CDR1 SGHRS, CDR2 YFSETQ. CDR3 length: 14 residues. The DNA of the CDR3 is TGCGCCAGCAGCTTACCGGGACAGACCTACGAGCAGTACTTC. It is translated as CASSLPGQTYEQYF.

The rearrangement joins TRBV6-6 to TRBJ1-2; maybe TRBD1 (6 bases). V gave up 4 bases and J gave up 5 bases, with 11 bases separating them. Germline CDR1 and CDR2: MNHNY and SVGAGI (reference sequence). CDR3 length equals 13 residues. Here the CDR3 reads CASSSLGTYGYTF. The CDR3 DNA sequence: TGTGCCAGCAGTTCACTAGGGACATATGGCTACACCTTC.

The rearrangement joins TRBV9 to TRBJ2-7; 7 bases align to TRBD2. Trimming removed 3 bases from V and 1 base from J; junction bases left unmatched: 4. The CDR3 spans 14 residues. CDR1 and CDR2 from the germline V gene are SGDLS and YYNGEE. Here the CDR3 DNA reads TGTGCCAGCAGCGATAGGGGAGGGTCCTACGAGCAGTACTTC. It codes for CASSDRGGSYEQYF.

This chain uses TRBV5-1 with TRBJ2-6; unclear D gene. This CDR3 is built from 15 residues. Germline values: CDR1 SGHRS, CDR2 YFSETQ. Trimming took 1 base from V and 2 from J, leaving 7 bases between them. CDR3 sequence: CASSLSDPGANVLTF. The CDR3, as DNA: TGCGCCAGCAGCTTGTCAGATCCTGGGGCCAACGTCCTGACTTTC.

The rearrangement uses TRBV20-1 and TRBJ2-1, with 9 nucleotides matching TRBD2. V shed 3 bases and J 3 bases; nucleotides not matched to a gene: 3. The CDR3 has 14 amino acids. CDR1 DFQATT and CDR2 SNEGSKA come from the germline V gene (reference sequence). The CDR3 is CSASWTSVYNEQFF. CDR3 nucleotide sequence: TGCAGTGCTAGTTGGACTAGCGTCTACAATGAGCAGTTCTTC.

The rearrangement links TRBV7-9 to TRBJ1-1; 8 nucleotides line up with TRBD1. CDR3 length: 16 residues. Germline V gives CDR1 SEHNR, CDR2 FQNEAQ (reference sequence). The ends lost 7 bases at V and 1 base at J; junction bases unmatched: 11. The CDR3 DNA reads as TGTGCCAGCACCTTGATGGACAGGGATCCGAACACTGAAGCTTTCTTT. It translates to CASTLMDRDPNTEAFF.

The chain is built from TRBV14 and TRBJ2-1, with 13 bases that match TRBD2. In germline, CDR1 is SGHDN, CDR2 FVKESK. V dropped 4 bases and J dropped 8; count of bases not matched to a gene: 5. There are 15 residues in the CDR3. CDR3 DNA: TGTGCCAGCAGCCCACGGACTAGCGGGAGCCATGAGCAGTTCTTC. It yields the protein CASSPRTSGSHEQFF.

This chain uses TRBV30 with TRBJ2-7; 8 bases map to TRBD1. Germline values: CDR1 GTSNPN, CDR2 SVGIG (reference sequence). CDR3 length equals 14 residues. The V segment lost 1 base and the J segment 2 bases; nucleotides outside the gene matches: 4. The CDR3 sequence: CAWSAGQGPYEQYF. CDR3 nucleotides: TGTGCCTGGAGTGCCGGACAGGGTCCCTACGAGCAGTACTTC.

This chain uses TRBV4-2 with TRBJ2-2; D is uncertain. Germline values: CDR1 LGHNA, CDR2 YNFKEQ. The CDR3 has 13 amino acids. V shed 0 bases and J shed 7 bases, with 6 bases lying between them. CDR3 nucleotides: TGTGCCAGCAGCCAAGAACCCAGCGGGGAGCTGTTTTTT. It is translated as CASSQEPSGELFF.

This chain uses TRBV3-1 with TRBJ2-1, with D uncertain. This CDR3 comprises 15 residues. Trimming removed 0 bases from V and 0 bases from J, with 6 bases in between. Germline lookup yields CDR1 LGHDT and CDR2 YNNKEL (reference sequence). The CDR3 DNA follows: TGTGCCAGCAGCCAAGAAAAGGTCTCCTACAATGAGCAGTTCTTC. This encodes CASSQEKVSYNEQFF.

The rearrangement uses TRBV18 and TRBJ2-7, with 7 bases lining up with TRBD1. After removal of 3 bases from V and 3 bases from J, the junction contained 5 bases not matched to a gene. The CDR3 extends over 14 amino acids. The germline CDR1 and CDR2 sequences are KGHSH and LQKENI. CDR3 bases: TGTGCCAGCTCACCTACAGGGGAAAGCTACGAGCAGTACTTC. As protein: CASSPTGESYEQYF.

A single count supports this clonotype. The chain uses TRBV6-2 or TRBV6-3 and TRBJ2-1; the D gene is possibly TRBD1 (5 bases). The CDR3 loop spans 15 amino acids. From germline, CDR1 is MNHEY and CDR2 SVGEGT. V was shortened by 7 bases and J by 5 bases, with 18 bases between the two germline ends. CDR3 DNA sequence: TGTGCCAGCATTAGGGGATCGTTGAAGCACAATGAGCAGTTCTTC. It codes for CASIRGSLKHNEQFF.

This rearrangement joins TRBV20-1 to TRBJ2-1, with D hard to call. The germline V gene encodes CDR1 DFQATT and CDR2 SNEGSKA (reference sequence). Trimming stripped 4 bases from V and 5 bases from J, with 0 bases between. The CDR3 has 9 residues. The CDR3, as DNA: TGCAGTGCTAACAATGAGCAGTTCTTC. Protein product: CSANNEQFF.

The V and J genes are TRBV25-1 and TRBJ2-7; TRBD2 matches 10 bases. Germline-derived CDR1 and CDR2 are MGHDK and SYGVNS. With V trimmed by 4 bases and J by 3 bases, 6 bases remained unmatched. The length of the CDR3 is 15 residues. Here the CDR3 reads CASSARTSGYYEQYF. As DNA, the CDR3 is TGTGCCAGCAGTGCCCGGACTAGCGGTTACTACGAGCAGTACTTC.

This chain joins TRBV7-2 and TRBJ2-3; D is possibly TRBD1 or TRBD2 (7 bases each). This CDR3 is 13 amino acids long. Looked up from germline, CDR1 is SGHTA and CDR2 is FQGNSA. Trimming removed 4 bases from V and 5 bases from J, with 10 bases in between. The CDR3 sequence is CASSSRGGDTQYF. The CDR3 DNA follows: TGTGCCAGCAGCTCCAGGGGGGGAGATACGCAGTATTTT.

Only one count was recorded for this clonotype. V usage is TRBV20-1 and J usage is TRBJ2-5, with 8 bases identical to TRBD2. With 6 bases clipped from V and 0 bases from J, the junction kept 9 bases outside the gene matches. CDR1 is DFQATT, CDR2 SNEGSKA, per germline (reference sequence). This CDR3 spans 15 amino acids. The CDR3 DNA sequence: TGCAGTGCCCCCTCCCGCGGGGGGTACCAAGAGACCCAGTACTTC. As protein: CSAPSRGGYQETQYF.

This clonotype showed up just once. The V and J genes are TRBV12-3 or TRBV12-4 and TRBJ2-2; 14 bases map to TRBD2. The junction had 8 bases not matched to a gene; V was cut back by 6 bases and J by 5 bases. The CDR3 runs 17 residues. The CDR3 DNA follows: TGTGCCAGCAGCCGGGGACTAGCGGGAGACGGGACCGGGGAGCTGTTTTTT. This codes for CASSRGLAGDGTGELFF.

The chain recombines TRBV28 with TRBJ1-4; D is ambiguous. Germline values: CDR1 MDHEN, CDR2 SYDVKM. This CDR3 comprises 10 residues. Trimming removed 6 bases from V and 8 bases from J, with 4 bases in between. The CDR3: CASRAEKLFF. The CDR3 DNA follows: TGTGCCAGCAGGGCAGAAAAACTGTTTTTT.

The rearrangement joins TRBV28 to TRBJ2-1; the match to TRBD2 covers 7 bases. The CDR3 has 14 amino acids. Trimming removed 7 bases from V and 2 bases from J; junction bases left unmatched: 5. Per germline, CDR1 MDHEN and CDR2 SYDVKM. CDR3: CASKAGLPYNEQFF. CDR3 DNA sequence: TGTGCCAGCAAAGCGGGATTACCCTACAATGAGCAGTTCTTC.

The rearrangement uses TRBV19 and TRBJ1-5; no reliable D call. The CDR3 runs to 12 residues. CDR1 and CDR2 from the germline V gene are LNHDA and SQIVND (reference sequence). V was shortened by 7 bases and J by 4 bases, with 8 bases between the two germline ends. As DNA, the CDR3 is TGTGCCAGTAAGGCGGGGAATCAGCCCCAGCATTTT. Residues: CASKAGNQPQHF. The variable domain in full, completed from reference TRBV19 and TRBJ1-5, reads DGGITQSPKYLFRKEGQNVTLSCEQNLNHDAMYWYRQDPGQGLRLIYYSQIVNDFQKGDIAEGYSVSREKKESFPLTVTSAQKNPTAFYLCASKAGNQPQHFGDGTRLSIL.

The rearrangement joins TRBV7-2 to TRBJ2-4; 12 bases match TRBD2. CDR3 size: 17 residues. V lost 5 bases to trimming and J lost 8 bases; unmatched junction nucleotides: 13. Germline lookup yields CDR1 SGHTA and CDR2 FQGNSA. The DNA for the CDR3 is TGTGCCAGCAGCCGCCAGCCTAGCGGGGGGGCCCGGGACATTCAGTACTTC. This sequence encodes CASSRQPSGGARDIQYF.

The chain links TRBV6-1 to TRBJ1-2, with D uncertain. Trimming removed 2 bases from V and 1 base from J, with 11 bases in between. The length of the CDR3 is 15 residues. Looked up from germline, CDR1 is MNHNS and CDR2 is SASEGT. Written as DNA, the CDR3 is TGTGCCAGCAGTGAACCTCAACGGGGTAACTATGGCTACACCTTC. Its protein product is CASSEPQRGNYGYTF.

In nucleotides, the CDR3 is TGTGCCAGCAGCTTAACCGGGACAGGGCAACGGGAGCAGTTCTTC. Translation: CASSLTGTGQREQFF. The genes are TRBV7-3 and TRBJ2-1; 9 nucleotides line up with TRBD1. The CDR3 contains 15 residues. Trimming removed 0 bases from V and 10 bases from J; junction bases left unmatched: 7. Germline V gene data show CDR1 as SGHTA and CDR2 as FQGTGA.